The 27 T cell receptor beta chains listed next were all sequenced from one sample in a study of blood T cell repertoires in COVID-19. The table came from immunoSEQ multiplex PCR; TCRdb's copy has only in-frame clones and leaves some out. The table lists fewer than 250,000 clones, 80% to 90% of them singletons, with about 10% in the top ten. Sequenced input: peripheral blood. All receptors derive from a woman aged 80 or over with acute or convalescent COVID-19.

CDR3 in DNA: TGTGCCAGCAGCGTTCAGGGTGGCAATCAGCCCCAGCATTTT. Translated, it gives CASSVQGGNQPQHF. The chain has TRBV3-1 (or the pseudogene TRBV3-2) and TRBJ1-5; D is possibly TRBD1 (5 bases). V was pared by 5 bases and J by 2 bases, with 10 bases between. The length of the CDR3 is 14 residues. Germline lookup yields CDR1 LGHDT and CDR2 YNNKEL (reference sequence).

CDR3 sequence reads: CASSQTSGRTGELFF. CDR3 sequence (DNA): TGTGCCAGCAGCCAAACTAGCGGGAGGACCGGGGAGCTGTTTTTT. This sequence joins TRBV3-1 (or the pseudogene TRBV3-2) and TRBJ2-2, with 12 bases fitting TRBD2. Germline V gene lookup returns CDR1 LGHDT and CDR2 YNNKEL (reference sequence). The junction had 0 bases not matched to a gene; V was cut back by 2 bases and J by 5 bases. The CDR3 runs 15 residues.

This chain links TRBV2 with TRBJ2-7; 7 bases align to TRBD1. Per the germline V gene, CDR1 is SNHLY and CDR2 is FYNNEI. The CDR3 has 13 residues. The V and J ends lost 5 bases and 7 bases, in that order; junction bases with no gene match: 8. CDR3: CASSPGQVREQYF. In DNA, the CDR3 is TGTGCCAGCAGTCCCGGACAGGTTCGAGAGCAGTACTTC.

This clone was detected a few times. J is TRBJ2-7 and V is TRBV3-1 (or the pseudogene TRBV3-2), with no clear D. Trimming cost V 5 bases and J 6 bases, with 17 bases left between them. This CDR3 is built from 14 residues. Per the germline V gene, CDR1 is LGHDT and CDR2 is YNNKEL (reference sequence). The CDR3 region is CASSRVWASGEQYF. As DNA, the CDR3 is TGTGCCAGCAGCAGAGTCTGGGCTTCCGGCGAGCAGTACTTC.

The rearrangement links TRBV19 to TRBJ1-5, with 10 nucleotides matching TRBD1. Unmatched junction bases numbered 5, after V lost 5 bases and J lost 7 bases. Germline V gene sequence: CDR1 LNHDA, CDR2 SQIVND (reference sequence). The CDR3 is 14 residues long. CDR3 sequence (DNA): TGTGCCAGTAGTTGGGACAGGGGTGGGCAGCCCCAGCATTTT. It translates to CASSWDRGGQPQHF.

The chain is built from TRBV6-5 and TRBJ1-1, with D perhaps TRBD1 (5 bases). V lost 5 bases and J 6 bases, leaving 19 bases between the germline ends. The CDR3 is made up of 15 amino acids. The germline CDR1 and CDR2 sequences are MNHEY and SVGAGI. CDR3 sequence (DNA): TGTGCCAGCAGTCGGGGGACCTCCATTCTGGCTGAAGCTTTCTTT. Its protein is CASSRGTSILAEAFF.

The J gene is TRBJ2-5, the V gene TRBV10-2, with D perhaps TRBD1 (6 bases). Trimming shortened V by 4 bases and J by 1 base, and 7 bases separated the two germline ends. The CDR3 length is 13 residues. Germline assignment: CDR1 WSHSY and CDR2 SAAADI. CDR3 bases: TGCGCCAGCAGTGGGACAGCCCAAGAGACCCAGTACTTC. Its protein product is CASSGTAQETQYF.

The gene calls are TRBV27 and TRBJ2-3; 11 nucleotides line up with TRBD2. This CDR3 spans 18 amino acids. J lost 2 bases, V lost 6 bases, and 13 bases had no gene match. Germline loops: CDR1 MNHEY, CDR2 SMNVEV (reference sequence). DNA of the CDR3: TGTGCCAGCAGCAATTGGGCTAGCGGGGGGCCTAACACAGATACGCAGTATTTT. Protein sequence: CASSNWASGGPNTDTQYF.

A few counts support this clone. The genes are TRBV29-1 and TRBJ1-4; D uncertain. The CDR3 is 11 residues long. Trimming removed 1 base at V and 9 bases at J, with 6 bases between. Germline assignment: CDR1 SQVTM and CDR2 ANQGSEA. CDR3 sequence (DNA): TGCAGCGTTGAAGTACAGCAAAAACTGTTTTTT. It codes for CSVEVQQKLFF.

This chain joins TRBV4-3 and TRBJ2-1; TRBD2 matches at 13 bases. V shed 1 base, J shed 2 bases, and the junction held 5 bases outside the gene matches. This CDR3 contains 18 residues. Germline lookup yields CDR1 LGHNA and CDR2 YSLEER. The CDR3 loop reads CASSQGTGTSGTYNEQFF. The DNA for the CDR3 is TGCGCCAGCAGCCAAGGAACGGGGACTAGCGGGACCTACAATGAGCAGTTCTTC.

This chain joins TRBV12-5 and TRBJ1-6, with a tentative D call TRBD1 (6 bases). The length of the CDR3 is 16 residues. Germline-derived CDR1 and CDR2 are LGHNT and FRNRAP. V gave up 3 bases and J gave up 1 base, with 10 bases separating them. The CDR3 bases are TGTGCTAGTGGTTTCGACAGGTTGTCCTATAATTCACCCCTCCACTTT. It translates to CASGFDRLSYNSPLHF.

For the CDR3, the DNA is TGTGCCAGTAGTATAGCCCTCTTTACGACAGGGGCCTATGGCTACACCTTC. Its translation is CASSIALFTTGAYGYTF. This chain links TRBV19 with TRBJ1-2; 8 bases are a match to TRBD1. Trimming cost V 1 base and J 4 bases; bases outside gene matches: 11. The CDR3 has 17 residues. The germline CDR1 and CDR2 sequences are LNHDA and SQIVND (reference sequence).

The DNA for the CDR3 is TGTGCCAGCAGCCAGGAACAGGGTTGGGGAACTGAAGCTTTCTTT. This sequence encodes CASSQEQGWGTEAFF. The V gene is TRBV11-1, the J gene TRBJ1-1; TRBD1 is a possible D gene (6 bases). Germline V lookup: CDR1 SGHAT, CDR2 FQDESV (reference sequence). Trimming took 5 bases from V and 5 from J, leaving 18 bases between them. The CDR3 runs 15 residues.

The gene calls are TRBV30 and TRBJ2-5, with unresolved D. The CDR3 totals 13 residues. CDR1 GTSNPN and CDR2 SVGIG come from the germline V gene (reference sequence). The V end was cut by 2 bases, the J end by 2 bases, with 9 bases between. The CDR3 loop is CAWSSLLQETQYF. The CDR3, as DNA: TGTGCCTGGAGTTCTTTATTACAAGAGACCCAGTACTTC. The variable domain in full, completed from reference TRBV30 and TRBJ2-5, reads SQTIHQWPATLVQPVGSPLSLECTVEGTSNPNLYWYRQAAGRGLQLLFYSVGIGQISSEVPQNLSASRPQDRQFILSSKKLLLSDSGFYLCAWSSLLQETQYFGPGTRLLVL.

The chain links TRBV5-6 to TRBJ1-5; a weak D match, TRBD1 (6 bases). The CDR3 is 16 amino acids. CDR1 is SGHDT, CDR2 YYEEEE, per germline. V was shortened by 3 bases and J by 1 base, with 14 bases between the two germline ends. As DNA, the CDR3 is TGTGCCAGCAGCTCAACAGGGAGGGCGAGCAATCAGCCCCAGCATTTT. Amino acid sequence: CASSSTGRASNQPQHF. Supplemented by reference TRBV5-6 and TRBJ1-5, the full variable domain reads DAGVTQSPTHLIKTRGQQVTLRCSPKSGHDTVSWYQQALGQGPQFIFQYYEEEERQRGNFPDRFSGHQFPNYSSELNVNALLLGDSALYLCASSSTGRASNQPQHFGDGTRLSIL.

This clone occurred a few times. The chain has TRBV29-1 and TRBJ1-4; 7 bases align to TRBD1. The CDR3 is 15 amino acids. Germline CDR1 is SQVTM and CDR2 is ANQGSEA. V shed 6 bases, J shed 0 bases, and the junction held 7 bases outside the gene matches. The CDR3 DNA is TGCAGCGTGGCCGGGACAGACTCAACTAATGAAAAACTGTTTTTT. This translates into CSVAGTDSTNEKLFF.

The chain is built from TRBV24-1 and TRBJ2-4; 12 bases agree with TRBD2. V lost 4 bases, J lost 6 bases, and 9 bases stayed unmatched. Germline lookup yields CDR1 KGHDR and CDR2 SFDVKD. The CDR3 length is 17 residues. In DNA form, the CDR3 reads TGTGCCACCAGTGACTCTTCGACTAGCGGGGGCTCAAACATTCAGTACTTC. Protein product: CATSDSSTSGGSNIQYF.

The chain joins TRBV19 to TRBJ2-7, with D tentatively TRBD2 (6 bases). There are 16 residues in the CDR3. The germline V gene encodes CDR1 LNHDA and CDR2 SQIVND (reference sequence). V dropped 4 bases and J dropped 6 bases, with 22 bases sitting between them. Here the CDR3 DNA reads TGTGCCAGTAGTACAACCGCGGGACGGACCGGGGGCGAGCAGTACTTC. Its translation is CASSTTAGRTGGEQYF.

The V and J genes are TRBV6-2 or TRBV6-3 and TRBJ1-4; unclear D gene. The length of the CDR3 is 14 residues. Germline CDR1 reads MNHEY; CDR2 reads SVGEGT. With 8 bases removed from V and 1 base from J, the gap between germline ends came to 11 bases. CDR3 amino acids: CASGSGGTNEKLFF. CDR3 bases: TGTGCCAGCGGTTCAGGAGGAACTAATGAAAAACTGTTTTTT.

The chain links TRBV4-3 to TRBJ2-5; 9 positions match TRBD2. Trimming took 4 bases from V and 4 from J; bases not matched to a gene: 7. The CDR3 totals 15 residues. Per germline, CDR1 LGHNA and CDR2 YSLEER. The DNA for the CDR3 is TGCGCCAGCAGCCTGATGACTAGCGGTCCAGAGACCCAGTACTTC. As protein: CASSLMTSGPETQYF.

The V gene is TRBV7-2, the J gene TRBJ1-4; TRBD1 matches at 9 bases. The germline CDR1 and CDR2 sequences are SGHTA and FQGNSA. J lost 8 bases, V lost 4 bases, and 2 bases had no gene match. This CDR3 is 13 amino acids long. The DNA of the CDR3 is TGTGCCAGCAGCTGGGGGACAGGGGAAAAACTGTTTTTT. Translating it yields CASSWGTGEKLFF.

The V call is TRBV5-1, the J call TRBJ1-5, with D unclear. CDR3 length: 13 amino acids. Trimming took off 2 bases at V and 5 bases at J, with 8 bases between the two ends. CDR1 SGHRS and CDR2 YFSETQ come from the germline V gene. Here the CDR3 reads CASSFSGDQPQHF. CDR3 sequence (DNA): TGCGCCAGCAGCTTCTCAGGTGATCAGCCCCAGCATTTT.

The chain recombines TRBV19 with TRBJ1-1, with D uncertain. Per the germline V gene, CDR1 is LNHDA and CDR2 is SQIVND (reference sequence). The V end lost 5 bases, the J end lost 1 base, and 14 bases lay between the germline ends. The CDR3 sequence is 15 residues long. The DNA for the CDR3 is TGTGCCAGTAGTCTGGGCCCAAAACCGAACACTGAAGCTTTCTTT. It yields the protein CASSLGPKPNTEAFF.

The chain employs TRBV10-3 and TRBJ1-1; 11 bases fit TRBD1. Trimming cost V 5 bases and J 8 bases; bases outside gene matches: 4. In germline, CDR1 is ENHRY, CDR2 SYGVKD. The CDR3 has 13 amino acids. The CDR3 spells CAISKGQGEEAFF. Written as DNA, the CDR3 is TGTGCCATCAGTAAGGGACAGGGGGAAGAAGCTTTCTTT.

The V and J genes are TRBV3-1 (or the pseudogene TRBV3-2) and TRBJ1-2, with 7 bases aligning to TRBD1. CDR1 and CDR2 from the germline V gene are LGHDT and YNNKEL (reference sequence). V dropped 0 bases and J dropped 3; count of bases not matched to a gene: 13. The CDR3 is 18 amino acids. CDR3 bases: TGTGCCAGCAGCCAAGATCATAACGCGACAGGGCTGGACTATGGCTACACCTTC. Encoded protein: CASSQDHNATGLDYGYTF.

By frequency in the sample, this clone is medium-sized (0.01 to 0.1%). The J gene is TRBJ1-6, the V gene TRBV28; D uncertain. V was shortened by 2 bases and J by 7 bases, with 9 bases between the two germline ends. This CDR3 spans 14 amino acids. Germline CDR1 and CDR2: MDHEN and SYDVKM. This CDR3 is CASSLSGANSPLHF. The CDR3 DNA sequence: TGTGCCAGCAGTTTAAGCGGTGCCAATTCACCCCTCCACTTT.

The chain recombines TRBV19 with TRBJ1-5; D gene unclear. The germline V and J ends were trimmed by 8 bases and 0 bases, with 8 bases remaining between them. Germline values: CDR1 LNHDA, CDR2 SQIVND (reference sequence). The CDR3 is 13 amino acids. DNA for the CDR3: TGTGCCAGTCGAGTCGATAGCAATCAGCCCCAGCATTTT. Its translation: CASRVDSNQPQHF.